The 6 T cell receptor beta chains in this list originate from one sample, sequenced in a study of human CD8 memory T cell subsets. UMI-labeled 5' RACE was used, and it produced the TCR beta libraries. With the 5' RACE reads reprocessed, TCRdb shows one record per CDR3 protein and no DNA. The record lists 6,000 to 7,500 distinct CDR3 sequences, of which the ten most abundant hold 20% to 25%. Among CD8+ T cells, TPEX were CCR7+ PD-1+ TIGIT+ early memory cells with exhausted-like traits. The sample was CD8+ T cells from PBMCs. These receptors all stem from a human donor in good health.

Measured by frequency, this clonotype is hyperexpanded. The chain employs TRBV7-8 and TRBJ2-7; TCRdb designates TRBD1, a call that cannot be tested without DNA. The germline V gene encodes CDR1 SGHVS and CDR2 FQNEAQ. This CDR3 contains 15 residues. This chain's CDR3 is CASSLNQGPSYEQYF.

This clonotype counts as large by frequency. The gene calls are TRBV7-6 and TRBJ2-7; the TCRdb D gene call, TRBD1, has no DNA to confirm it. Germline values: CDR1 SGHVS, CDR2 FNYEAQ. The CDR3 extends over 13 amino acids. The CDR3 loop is CASSPGPNYEQYF.

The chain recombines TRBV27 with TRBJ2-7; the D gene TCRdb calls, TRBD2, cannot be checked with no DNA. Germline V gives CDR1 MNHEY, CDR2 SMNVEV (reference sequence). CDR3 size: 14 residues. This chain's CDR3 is CASSSGGGLTEQYF.

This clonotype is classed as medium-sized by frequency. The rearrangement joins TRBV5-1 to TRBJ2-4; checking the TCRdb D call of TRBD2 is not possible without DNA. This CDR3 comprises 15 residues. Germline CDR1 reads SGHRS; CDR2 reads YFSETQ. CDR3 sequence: CASKLSGREQNIQYF. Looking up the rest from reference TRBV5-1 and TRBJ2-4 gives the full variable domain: KAGVTQTPRYLIKTRGQQVTLSCSPISGHRSVSWYQQTPGQGLQFLFEYFSETQRNKGNFPGRFSGRQFSNSRSEMNVSTLELGDSALYLCASKLSGREQNIQYFGAGTRLSVL.

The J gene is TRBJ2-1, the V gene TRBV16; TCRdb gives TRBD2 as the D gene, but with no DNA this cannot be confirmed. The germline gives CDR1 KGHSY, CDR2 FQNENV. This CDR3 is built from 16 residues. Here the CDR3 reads CASSPPTSVSYNEQFF. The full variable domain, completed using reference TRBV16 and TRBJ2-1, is GEEVAQTPKHLVRGEGQKAKLYCAPIKGHSYVFWYQQVLKNEFKFLISFQNENVFDETGMPKERFSAKCLPNSPCSLEIQATKLEDSAVYFCASSPPTSVSYNEQFFGPGTRLTVL.

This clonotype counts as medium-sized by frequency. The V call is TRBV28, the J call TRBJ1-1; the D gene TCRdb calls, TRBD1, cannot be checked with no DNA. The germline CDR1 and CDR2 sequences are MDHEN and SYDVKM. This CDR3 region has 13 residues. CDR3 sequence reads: CASSLWTAAEAFF.